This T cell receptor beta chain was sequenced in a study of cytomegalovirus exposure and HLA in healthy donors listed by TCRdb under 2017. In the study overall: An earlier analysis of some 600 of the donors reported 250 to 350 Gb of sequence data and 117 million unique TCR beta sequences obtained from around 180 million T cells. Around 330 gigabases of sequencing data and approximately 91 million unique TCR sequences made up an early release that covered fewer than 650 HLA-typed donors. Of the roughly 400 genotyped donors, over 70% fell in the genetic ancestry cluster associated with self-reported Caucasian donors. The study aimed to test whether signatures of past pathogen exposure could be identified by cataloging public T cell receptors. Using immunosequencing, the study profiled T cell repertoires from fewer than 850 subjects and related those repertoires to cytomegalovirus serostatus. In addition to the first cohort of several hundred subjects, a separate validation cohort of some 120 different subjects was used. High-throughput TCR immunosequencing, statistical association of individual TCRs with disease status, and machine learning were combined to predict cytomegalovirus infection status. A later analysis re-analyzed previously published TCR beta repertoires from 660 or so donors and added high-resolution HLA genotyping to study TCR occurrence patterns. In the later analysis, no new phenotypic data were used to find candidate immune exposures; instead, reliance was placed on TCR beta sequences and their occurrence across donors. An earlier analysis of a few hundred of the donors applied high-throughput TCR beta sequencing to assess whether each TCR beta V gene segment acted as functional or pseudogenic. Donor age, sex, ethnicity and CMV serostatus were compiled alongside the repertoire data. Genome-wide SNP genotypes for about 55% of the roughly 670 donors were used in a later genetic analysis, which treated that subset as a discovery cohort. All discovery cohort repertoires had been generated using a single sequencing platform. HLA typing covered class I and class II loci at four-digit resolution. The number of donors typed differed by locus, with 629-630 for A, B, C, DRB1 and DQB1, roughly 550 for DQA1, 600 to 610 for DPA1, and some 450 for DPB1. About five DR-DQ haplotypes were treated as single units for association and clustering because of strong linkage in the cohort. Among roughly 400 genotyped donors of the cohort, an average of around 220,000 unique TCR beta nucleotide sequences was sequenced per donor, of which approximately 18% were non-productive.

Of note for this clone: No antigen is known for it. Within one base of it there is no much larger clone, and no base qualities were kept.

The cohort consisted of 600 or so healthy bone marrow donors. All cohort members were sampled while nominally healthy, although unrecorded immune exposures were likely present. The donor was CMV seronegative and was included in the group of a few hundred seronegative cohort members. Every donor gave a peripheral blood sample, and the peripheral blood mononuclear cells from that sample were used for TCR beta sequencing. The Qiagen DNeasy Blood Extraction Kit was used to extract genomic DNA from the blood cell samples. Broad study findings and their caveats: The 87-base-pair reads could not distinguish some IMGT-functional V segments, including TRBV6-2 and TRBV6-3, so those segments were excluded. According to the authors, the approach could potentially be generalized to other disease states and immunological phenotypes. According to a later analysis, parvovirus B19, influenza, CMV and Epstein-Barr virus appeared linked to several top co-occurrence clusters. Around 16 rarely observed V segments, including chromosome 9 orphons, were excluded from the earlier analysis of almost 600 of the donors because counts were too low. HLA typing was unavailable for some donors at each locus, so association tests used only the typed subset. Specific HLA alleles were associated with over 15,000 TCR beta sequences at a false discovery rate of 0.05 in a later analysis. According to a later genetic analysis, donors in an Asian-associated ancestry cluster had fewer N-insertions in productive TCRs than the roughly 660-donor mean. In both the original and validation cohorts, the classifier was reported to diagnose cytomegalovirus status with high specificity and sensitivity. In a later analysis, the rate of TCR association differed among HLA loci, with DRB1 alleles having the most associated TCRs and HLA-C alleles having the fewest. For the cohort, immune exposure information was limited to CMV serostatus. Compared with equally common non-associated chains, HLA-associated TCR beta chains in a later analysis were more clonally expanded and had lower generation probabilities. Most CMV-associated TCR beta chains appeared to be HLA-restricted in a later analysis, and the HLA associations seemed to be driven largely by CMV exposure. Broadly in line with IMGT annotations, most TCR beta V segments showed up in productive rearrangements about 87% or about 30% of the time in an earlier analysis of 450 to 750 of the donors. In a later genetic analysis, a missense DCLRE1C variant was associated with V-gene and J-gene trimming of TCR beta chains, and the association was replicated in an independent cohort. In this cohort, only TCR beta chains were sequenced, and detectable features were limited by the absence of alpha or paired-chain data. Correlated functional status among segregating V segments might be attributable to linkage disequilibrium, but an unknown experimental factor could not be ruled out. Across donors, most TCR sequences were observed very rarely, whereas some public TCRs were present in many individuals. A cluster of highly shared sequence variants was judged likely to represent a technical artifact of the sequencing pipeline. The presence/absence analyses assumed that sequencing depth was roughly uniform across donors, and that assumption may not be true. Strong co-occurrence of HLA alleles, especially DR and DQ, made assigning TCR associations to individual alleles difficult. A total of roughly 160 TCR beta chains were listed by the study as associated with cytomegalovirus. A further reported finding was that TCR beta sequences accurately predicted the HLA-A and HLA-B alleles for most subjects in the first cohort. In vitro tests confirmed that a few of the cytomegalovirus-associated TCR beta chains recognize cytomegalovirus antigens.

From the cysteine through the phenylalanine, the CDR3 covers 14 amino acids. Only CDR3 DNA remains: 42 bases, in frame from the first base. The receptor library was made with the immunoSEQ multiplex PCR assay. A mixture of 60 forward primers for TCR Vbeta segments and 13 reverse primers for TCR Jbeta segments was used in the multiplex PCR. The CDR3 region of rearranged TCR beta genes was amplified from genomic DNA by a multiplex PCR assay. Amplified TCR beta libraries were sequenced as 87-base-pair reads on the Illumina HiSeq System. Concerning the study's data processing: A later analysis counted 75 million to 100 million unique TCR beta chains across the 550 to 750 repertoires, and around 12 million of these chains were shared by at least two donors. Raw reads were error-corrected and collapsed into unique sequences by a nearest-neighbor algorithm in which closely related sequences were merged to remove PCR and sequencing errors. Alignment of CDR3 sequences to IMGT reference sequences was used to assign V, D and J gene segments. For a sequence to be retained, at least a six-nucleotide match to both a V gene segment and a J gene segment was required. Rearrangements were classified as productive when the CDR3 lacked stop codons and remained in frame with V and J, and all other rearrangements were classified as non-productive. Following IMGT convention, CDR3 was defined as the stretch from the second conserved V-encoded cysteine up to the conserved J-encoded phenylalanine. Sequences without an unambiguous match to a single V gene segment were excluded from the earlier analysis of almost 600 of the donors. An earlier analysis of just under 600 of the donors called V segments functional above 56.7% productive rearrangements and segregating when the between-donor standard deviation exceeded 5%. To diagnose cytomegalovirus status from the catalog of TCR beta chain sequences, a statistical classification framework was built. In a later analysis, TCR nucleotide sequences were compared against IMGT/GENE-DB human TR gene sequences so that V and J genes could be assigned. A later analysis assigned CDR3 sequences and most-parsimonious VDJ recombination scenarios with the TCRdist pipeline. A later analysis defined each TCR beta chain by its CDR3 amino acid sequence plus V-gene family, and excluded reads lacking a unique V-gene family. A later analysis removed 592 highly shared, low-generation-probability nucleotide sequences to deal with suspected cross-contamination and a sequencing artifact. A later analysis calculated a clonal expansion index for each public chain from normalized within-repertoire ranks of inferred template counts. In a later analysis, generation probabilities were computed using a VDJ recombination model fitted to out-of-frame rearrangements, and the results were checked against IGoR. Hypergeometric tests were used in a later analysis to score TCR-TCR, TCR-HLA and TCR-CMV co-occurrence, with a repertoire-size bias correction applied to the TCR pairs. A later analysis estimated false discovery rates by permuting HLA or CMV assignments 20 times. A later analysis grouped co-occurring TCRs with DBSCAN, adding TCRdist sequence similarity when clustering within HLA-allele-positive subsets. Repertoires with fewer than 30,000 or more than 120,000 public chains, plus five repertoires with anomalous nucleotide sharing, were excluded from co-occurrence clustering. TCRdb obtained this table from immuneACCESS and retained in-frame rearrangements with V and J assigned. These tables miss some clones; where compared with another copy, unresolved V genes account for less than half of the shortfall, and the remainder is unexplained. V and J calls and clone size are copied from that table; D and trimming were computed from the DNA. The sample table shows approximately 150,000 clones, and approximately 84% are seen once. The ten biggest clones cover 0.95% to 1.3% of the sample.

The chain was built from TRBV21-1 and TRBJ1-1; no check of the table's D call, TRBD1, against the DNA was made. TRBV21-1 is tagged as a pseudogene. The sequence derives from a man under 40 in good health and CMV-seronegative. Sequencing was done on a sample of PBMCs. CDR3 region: CASTASTGNTEAFF. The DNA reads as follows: TGTGCCAGCACCGCCTCGACAGGGAACACTGAAGCTTTCTTT.